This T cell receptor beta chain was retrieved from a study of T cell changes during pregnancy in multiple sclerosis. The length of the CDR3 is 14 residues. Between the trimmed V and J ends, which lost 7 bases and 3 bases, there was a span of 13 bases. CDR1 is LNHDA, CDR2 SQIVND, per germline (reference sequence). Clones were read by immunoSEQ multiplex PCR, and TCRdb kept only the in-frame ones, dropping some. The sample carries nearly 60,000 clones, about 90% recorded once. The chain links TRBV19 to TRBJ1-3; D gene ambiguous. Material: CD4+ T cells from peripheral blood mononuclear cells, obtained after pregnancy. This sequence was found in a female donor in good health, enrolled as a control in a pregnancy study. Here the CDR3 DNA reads TGTGCCAGTATGCCACCGAGTCGTGGAAACACCATATATTTT. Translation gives CASMPPSRGNTIYF.